Shown below are 23 T cell receptor beta chains from a single sample sequenced in a study of T cell responses to AZD1222 COVID-19 vaccine. Assay used: immunoSEQ multiplex PCR; TCRdb lists only in-frame clones, some missing. The data hold some 130,000 clones, with about 85% observed a single time. The sequencing used peripheral blood, collected 28 days after the second AZD1222 dose. These TCRs come from an adult who received the AZD1222 COVID-19 vaccine.

The V gene is TRBV7-8, the J gene TRBJ1-6; the D is unclear. This CDR3 comprises 14 residues. V lost 5 bases and J 9 bases, leaving 14 bases between the germline ends. Germline-derived CDR1 and CDR2 are SGHVS and FQNEAQ. This chain's CDR3 is CASSPTRTGSPLHF. In DNA, the CDR3 is TGTGCCAGCAGCCCCACCCGGACTGGTTCACCCCTCCACTTT.

This chain joins TRBV5-1 and TRBJ1-4, with D tentatively TRBD1 (5 bases). Germline loops: CDR1 SGHRS, CDR2 YFSETQ. This CDR3 contains 14 residues. Trimming removed 2 bases from V and 8 bases from J, with 13 bases in between. In DNA, the CDR3 is TGCGCCAGCAGCTTTGGGGGGTCGGACGAAAAACTGTTTTTT. Protein product: CASSFGGSDEKLFF.

This rearrangement joins TRBV5-6 to TRBJ1-5, with TRBD1 matching 7 bases. Germline V lookup: CDR1 SGHDT, CDR2 YYEEEE. This CDR3 is 17 amino acids long. Trimming removed 3 bases from V and 9 bases from J; junction bases left unmatched: 18. CDR3 bases: TGTGCCAGCAGCTCCGCATACACCGGGCTCCAGGGGGGGCCCCAGCATTTT. This translates into CASSSAYTGLQGGPQHF.

The rearrangement joins TRBV15 to TRBJ2-7, with D possibly matching TRBD1 (5 bases). Trimming removed 3 bases from V and 0 bases from J, with 12 bases in between. CDR3 length: 15 amino acids. The germline gives CDR1 LNHNV, CDR2 YYDKDF (reference sequence). This CDR3 reads CATSRETASSYEQYF. CDR3 in DNA: TGTGCCACCAGCAGGGAGACAGCCAGCTCCTACGAGCAGTACTTC.

This sequence joins TRBV28 and TRBJ1-1; D uncertain. The CDR3 sequence is 12 residues long. The germline V gene encodes CDR1 MDHEN and CDR2 SYDVKM. Trimming took off 9 bases at V and 1 base at J, with 9 bases between the two ends. The CDR3 nucleotides read TGTGCCAGTCAGGAGCGGAACACTGAAGCTTTCTTT. Residues: CASQERNTEAFF. Combining the CDR3 with reference TRBV28 and TRBJ1-1 gives the whole variable domain DVKVTQSSRYLVKRTGEKVFLECVQDMDHENMFWYRQDPGLGLRLIYFSYDVKMKEKGDIPEGYSVSREKKERFSLILESASTNQTSMYLCASQERNTEAFFGQGTRLTVV.

This chain uses TRBV11-3 with TRBJ1-1; D is perhaps TRBD1 (5 bases). Trimming took off 5 bases at V and 4 bases at J, with 17 bases between the two ends. Germline V CDR1 and CDR2: SGHNT, YENEEA. CDR3 size: 15 residues. The CDR3 is CASSPRADGGTEAFF. In nucleotides, the CDR3 is TGTGCCAGCAGCCCTCGGGCCGACGGGGGCACTGAAGCTTTCTTT. The variable domain in full, with the rest retrieved from reference TRBV11-3 and TRBJ1-1, is EAGVVQSPRYKIIEKKQPVAFWCNPISGHNTLYWYLQNLGQGPELLIRYENEEAVDDSQLPKDRFSAERLKGVDSTLKIQPAELGDSAVYLCASSPRADGGTEAFFGQGTRLTVV.

The V call is TRBV19, the J call TRBJ1-2; D not resolved. The ends were cut back, 2 bases at V and 8 bases at J, with 9 bases in the middle. CDR1 is LNHDA and CDR2 is SQIVND in the germline V gene (reference sequence). This CDR3 region has 12 residues. CDR3 residues: CASSIRQGGYTF. Written as DNA, the CDR3 is TGTGCCAGTAGTATACGGCAAGGAGGCTACACCTTC.

The V and J genes are TRBV7-2 and TRBJ1-1; 9 bases line up with TRBD1. Trimming cost V 1 base and J 7 bases; bases outside gene matches: 7. The CDR3 sequence is 15 residues long. CDR1 is SGHTA and CDR2 is FQGNSA in the germline V gene. The DNA of the CDR3 is TGTGCCAGCAGCTTAGATCCGGGACAGGGCAGTGAAGCTTTCTTT. Protein product: CASSLDPGQGSEAFF.

The chain uses TRBV27 and TRBJ1-5, with D uncertain. There are 13 residues in the CDR3. The V gene lost 5 bases and the J gene lost 4 bases, with 9 bases spanning the gap. Germline V gene sequence: CDR1 MNHEY, CDR2 SMNVEV (reference sequence). The CDR3 DNA is TGTGCCAGCAGTACCTCGGGAAATCAGCCCCAGCATTTT. Translation: CASSTSGNQPQHF.

The sample holds a few counts of this clone. The chain carries TRBV7-3 and TRBJ1-1; D is perhaps TRBD1 (6 bases). The CDR3 length is 12 residues. V dropped 5 bases and J dropped 3 bases, with 7 bases sitting between them. Looked up from germline, CDR1 is SGHTA and CDR2 is FQGTGA. In DNA, the CDR3 is TGTGCCAGCAGCAGGGGGGACACTGAAGCTTTCTTT. Translation: CASSRGDTEAFF. Based on the CDR3 plus reference TRBV7-3 and TRBJ1-1, the full variable domain is GAGVSQTPSNKVTEKGKYVELRCDPISGHTALYWYRQSLGQGPEFLIYFQGTGAADDSGLPNDRFFAVRPEGSVSTLKIQRTERGDSAVYLCASSRGDTEAFFGQGTRLTVV.

The chain combines TRBV5-5 with TRBJ1-4; D gene unclear. Germline V CDR1 and CDR2: SGHKS, YYEKEE (reference sequence). V was cut by 0 bases and J by 7 bases, with 16 bases left in between. CDR3 length: 16 amino acids. CDR3 sequence (DNA): TGTGCCAGCAGCTTGGATCCCCGGTCGGTTGGTGAAAAACTGTTTTTT. The encoded protein is CASSLDPRSVGEKLFF.

This clone was counted a single time. Here the CDR3 reads CASRDRAGGNTIYF. CDR3 sequence (DNA): TGTGCCAGCAGGGATAGAGCGGGAGGAAACACCATATATTTT. The chain is built from TRBV28 and TRBJ1-3, with D unresolved. The V end was cut by 6 bases, the J end by 4 bases, with 13 bases between. The germline CDR1 and CDR2 sequences are MDHEN and SYDVKM. The CDR3 is 14 residues long.

A note on this clone: Within the sample, other DNA sequences also encode this same CDR3. This chain uses TRBV28 with TRBJ1-5; D unclear. The CDR3 runs 13 residues. CDR1 is MDHEN, CDR2 SYDVKM, per germline. Trimming shortened V by 5 bases and J by 0 bases, and 5 bases separated the two germline ends. CDR3 in amino acids: CASSGGSNQPQHF. The CDR3 DNA follows: TGTGCCAGCAGTGGAGGTAGCAATCAGCCCCAGCATTTT. Looking up the rest from reference TRBV28 and TRBJ1-5 gives the full variable domain: DVKVTQSSRYLVKRTGEKVFLECVQDMDHENMFWYRQDPGLGLRLIYFSYDVKMKEKGDIPEGYSVSREKKERFSLILESASTNQTSMYLCASSGGSNQPQHFGDGTRLSIL.

This clone was picked up one time. The chain uses TRBV6-4 and TRBJ1-6; D ambiguous. Germline lookup yields CDR1 MRHNA and CDR2 SNTAGT. V gave up 4 bases and J gave up 0 bases, with 7 bases separating them. This CDR3 has 15 residues. The CDR3 nucleotides are TGTGCCAGCAGTGCTCAAAGCTCCTATAATTCACCCCTCCACTTT. Its translation is CASSAQSSYNSPLHF.

The rearrangement joins TRBV18 to TRBJ1-1; D might be TRBD1 (6 bases). Germline V gene lookup returns CDR1 KGHSH and CDR2 LQKENI. The V end lost 0 bases, the J end lost 1 base, and 12 bases lay between the germline ends. The CDR3 sequence is 16 residues long. The CDR3 loop reads CASSPPSGAENTEAFF. CDR3 DNA: TGTGCCAGCTCACCACCTTCAGGGGCCGAGAACACTGAAGCTTTCTTT.

CDR3 in DNA: TGTGCCAGCAGCCCGAGCCCCTCAAGGGCACCCCAGCATTTT. Its translation is CASSPSPSRAPQHF. This chain joins TRBV7-2 and TRBJ1-5; D is ambiguous. Germline V CDR1 and CDR2: SGHTA, FQGNSA. V lost 5 bases, J lost 10 bases, and 18 bases lay in between. This CDR3 has 14 residues.

This clone was picked up one time. The chain links TRBV6-1 to TRBJ1-4; D is possibly TRBD1 (6 bases). CDR1 MNHNS and CDR2 SASEGT come from the germline V gene. The germline V and J ends were trimmed by 3 bases and 8 bases, with 16 bases remaining between them. The CDR3 length is 15 residues. The CDR3 sequence: CASSERGGAGEKLFF. CDR3 in DNA: TGTGCCAGCAGTGAGAGGGGGGGGGCTGGCGAAAAACTGTTTTTT.

V usage is TRBV7-2 and J usage is TRBJ2-3; 12 bases map to TRBD2. CDR3 size: 16 residues. The V and J ends lost 5 bases and 7 bases, in that order; junction bases with no gene match: 10. Germline V gene data show CDR1 as SGHTA and CDR2 as FQGNSA. CDR3 DNA sequence: TGTGCCAGCAGCACCCGGACTAGCGGGGCTTACAATACGCAGTATTTT. It codes for CASSTRTSGAYNTQYF.

V is TRBV11-3 and J is TRBJ1-3, with TRBD1 matching over 8 bases. Germline V gene sequence: CDR1 SGHNT, CDR2 YENEEA. CDR3 length: 14 residues. Unmatched junction bases numbered 4, after V lost 5 bases and J lost 4 bases. CDR3 region: CASSLGTGGNTIYF. DNA for the CDR3: TGTGCCAGCAGCCTAGGGACAGGCGGAAACACCATATATTTT. Supplemented by reference TRBV11-3 and TRBJ1-3, the full variable domain reads EAGVVQSPRYKIIEKKQPVAFWCNPISGHNTLYWYLQNLGQGPELLIRYENEEAVDDSQLPKDRFSAERLKGVDSTLKIQPAELGDSAVYLCASSLGTGGNTIYFGEGSWLTVV.

The chain has TRBV19 and TRBJ2-3; D is unresolved. This CDR3 contains 16 residues. V was pared by 5 bases and J by 2 bases, with 17 bases between. Germline CDR1 is LNHDA and CDR2 is SQIVND (reference sequence). For the CDR3, the DNA is TGTGCCAGTAGTGATCTGACGGGTCTTTCCACAGATACGCAGTATTTT. Residues: CASSDLTGLSTDTQYF. The variable domain in full, completed from reference TRBV19 and TRBJ2-3, reads DGGITQSPKYLFRKEGQNVTLSCEQNLNHDAMYWYRQDPGQGLRLIYYSQIVNDFQKGDIAEGYSVSREKKESFPLTVTSAQKNPTAFYLCASSDLTGLSTDTQYFGPGTRLTVL.

The chain joins TRBV25-1 to TRBJ2-3, with D unresolved. V was cut by 10 bases and J by 0 bases, with 2 bases left in between. Germline CDR1 reads MGHDK; CDR2 reads SYGVNS. The CDR3 has 10 amino acids. CDR3 coding DNA: TGTGCCACCAGCACAGATACGCAGTATTTT. Translated, it gives CATSTDTQYF.

This chain links TRBV5-1 with TRBJ1-1; 10 bases line up with TRBD1. This CDR3 contains 16 residues. V lost 0 bases to trimming and J lost 7 bases; unmatched junction nucleotides: 9. Germline assignment: CDR1 SGHRS and CDR2 YFSETQ. Here the CDR3 reads CASSLATGGAKVEAFF. The CDR3 DNA sequence: TGCGCCAGCAGCTTGGCGACAGGGGGCGCGAAAGTTGAAGCTTTCTTT.

This chain links TRBV4-3 with TRBJ2-7; 12 bases match TRBD2. The CDR3 spans 15 residues. V lost 0 bases, J lost 7 bases, and 4 bases stayed unmatched. Germline V gene sequence: CDR1 LGHNA, CDR2 YSLEER. The CDR3 DNA follows: TGCGCCAGCAGCCAAGACCCAGGACTAGCGGGGGAGCAGTACTTC. Residues: CASSQDPGLAGEQYF.